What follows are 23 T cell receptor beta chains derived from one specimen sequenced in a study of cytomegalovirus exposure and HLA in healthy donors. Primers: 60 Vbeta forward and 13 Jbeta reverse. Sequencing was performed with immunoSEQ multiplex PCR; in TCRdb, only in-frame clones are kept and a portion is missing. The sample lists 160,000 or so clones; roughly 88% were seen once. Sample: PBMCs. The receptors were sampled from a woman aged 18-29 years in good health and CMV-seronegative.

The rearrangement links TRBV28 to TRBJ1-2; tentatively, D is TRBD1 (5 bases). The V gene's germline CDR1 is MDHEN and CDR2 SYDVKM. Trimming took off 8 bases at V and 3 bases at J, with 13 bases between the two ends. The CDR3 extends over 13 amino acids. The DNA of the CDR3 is TGTGCCAGCTCGCAGGGTTACCACTATGGCTACACCTTC. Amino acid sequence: CASSQGYHYGYTF.

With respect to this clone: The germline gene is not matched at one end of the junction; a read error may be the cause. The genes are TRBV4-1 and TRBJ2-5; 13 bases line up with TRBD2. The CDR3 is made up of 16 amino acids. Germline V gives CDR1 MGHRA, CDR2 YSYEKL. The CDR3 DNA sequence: TGTGCCAGCAGCCAAGATACTAGCGGGGGGGCAGAGACCCAGTACTTC. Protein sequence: CASSQDTSGGAETQYF.

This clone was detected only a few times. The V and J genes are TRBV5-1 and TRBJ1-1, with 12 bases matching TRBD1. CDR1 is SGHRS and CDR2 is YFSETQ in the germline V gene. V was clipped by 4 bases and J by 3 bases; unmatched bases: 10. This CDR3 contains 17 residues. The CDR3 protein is CASSPRGQGASDTEAFF. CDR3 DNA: TGCGCCAGCAGCCCCCGGGGACAGGGGGCGAGTGACACTGAAGCTTTCTTT.

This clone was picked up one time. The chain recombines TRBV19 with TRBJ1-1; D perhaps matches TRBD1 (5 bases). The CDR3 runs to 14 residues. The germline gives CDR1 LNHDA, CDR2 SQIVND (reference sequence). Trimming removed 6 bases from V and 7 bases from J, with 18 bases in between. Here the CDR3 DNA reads TGTGCCAGTAGACGGAGGGGCCCCACTAGTGAAGCTTTCTTT. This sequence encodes CASRRRGPTSEAFF.

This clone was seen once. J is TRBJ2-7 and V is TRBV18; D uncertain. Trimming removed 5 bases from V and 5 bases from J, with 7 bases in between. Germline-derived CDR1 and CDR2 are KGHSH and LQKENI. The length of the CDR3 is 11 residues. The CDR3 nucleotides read TGTGCCAGCTCAAGATTAGACGAGCAGTACTTC. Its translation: CASSRLDEQYF.

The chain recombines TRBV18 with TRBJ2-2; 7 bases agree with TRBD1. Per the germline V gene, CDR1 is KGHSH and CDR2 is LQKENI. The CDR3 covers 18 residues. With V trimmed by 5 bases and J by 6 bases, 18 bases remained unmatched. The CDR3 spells CASSDRANLIADSGELFF. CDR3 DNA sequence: TGTGCCAGCTCAGACAGGGCGAATCTCATCGCGGACTCCGGGGAGCTGTTTTTT.

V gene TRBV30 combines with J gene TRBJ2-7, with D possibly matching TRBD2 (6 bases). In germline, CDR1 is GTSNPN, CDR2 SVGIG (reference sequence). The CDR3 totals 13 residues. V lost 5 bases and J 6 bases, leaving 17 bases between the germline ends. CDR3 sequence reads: CAWGGLQPGEQYF. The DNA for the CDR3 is TGTGCCTGGGGGGGACTCCAGCCGGGCGAGCAGTACTTC.

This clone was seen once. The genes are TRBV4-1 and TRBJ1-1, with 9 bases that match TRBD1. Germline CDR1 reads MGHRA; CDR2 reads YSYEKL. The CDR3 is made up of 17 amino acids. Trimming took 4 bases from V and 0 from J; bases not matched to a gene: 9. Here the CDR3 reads CASSRPGQGNLNTEAFF. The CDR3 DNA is TGCGCCAGCAGCCGTCCGGGACAGGGAAATTTGAACACTGAAGCTTTCTTT.

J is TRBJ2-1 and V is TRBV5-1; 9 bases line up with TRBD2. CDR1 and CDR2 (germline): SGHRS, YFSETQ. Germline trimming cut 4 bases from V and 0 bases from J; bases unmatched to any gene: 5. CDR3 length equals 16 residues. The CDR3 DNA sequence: TGCGCCAGCAGCCTTCTAGCGGGGTTCTCCTACAATGAGCAGTTCTTC. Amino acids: CASSLLAGFSYNEQFF.

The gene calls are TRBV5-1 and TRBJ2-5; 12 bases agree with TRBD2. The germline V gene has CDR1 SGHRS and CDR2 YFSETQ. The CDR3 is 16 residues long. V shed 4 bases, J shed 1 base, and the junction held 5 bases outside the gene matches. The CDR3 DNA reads TGCGCCAGCAGCGCCCGACTAGCGGGGGCCCAAGAGACCCAGTACTTC. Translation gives CASSARLAGAQETQYF.

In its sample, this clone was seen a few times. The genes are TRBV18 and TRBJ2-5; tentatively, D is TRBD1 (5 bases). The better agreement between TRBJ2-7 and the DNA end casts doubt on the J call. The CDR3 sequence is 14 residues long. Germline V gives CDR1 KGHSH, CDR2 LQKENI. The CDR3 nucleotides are TGTGCCAGCTCACCAGGGGCGCAGGGTCGCGAGCAGTACTTC. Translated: CASSPGAQGREQYF.

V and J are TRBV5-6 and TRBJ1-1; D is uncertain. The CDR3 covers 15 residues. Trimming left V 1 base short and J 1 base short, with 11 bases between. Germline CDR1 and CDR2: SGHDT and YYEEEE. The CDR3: CASSLMILQNTEAFF. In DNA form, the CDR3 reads TGTGCCAGCAGCTTGATGATTTTACAGAACACTGAAGCTTTCTTT.

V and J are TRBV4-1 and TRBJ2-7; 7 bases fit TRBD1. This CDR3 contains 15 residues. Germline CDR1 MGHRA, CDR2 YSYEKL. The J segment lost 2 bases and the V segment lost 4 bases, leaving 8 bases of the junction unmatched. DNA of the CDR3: TGCGCCAGCAGCCCTGGGACAGACAGACCCTACGAGCAGTACTTC. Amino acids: CASSPGTDRPYEQYF.

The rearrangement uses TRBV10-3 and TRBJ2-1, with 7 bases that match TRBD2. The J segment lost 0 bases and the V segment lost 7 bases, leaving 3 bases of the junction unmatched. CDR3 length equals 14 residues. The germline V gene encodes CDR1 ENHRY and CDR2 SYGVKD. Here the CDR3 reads CAIKGGGSYNEQFF. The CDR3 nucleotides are TGTGCCATCAAGGGCGGGGGCTCCTACAATGAGCAGTTCTTC.

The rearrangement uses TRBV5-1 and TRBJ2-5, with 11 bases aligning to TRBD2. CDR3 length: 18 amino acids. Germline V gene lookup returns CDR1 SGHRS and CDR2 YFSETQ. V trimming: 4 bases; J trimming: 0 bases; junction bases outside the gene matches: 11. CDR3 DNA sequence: TGCGCCAGCAGCCCTCGGACTAGCGGGTTATCGTACCAAGAGACCCAGTACTTC. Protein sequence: CASSPRTSGLSYQETQYF.

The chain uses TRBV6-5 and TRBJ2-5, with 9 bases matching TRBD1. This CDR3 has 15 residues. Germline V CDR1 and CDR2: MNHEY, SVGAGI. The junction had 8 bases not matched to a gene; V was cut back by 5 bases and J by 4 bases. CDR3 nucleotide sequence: TGTGCCAGCAGTGCGACAGGGGGACAGAGAGAGACCCAGTACTTC. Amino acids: CASSATGGQRETQYF.

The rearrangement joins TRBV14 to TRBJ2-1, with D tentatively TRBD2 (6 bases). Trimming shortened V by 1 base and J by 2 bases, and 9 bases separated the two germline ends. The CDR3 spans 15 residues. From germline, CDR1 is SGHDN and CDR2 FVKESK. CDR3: CASSQVEGPYNEQFF. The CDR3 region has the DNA TGTGCCAGCAGCCAAGTGGAGGGGCCCTACAATGAGCAGTTCTTC.

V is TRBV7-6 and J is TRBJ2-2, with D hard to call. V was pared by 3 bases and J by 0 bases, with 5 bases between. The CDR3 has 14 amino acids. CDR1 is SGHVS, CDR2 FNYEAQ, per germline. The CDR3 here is CASSFTANTGELFF. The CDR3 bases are TGTGCCAGCAGCTTCACAGCGAACACCGGGGAGCTGTTTTTT.

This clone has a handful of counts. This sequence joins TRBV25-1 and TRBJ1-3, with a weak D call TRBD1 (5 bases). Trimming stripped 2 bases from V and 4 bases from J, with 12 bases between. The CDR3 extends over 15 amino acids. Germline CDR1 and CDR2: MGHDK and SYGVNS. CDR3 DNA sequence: TGTGCCAGCAGTGAAATAGGGACTGGCGGAAACACCATATATTTT. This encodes CASSEIGTGGNTIYF.

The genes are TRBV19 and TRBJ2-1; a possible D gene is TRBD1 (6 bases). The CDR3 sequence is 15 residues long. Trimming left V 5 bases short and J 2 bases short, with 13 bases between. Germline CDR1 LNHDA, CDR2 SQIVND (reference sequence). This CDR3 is CASSERQDPYNEQFF. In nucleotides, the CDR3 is TGTGCCAGTAGTGAGAGACAGGACCCCTACAATGAGCAGTTCTTC. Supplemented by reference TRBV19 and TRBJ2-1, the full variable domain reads DGGITQSPKYLFRKEGQNVTLSCEQNLNHDAMYWYRQDPGQGLRLIYYSQIVNDFQKGDIAEGYSVSREKKESFPLTVTSAQKNPTAFYLCASSERQDPYNEQFFGPGTRLTVL.

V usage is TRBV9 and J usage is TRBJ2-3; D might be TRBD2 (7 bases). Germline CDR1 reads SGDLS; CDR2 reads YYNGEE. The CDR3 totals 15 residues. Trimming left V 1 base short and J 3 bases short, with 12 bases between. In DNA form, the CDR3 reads TGTGCCAGCAGCGTATCGGGGGGCAGGACAGATACGCAGTATTTT. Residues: CASSVSGGRTDTQYF.

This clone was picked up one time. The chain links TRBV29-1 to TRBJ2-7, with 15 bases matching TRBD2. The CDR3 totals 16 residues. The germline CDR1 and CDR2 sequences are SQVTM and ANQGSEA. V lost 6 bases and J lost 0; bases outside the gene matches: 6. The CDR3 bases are TGCAGCGTGGAGGGACTAGCGGGGGGCGTCTCCTACGAGCAGTACTTC. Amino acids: CSVEGLAGGVSYEQYF.

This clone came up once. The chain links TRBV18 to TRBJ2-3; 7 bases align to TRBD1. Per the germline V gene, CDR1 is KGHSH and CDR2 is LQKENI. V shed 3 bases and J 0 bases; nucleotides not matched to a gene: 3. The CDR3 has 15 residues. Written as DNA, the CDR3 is TGTGCCAGCTCACCGGGACAGCTTAGCACAGATACGCAGTATTTT. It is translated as CASSPGQLSTDTQYF.